Described below is a single TCR beta chain sequence and its context. Its recognized antigen is unknown. Base qualities are missing; no much larger clone stands one base away. The entry originates in a study of type 1 regulatory T cells (dated by TCRdb to the early 2020s). At the level of the whole study: The study characterized an in vitro protocol that generated a Tr1-enriched, alloantigen-specific CD4 T cell product named T-allo10. T-allo10 was being evaluated clinically in patients with hematological malignancies who were receiving allogeneic hematopoietic stem cell transplantation.

Instrument on record: Illumina MiSeq. Using fastp at Q25 and MiXCR, TCRdb reprocessed the public reads and kept productive beta chains. Each CDR3 protein appears once, grouped with its most common genes and DNA. The sample includes 15,000 to 20,000 distinct CDR3 sequences, with roughly 10% observed a single time. Over 2.5% of the sample rests with the top ten. V loses 0 bases, J loses 2 bases, and the germline ends lie 1 base apart. Based on the germline V gene, the CDR1 and CDR2 sequences are KGHSH and LQKENI. Measured from the cysteine to the phenylalanine, the CDR3 is 13 residues long. Only the CDR3 DNA is retained, 39 bases long and in frame from the first base.

The chain joins TRBV18 to TRBJ2-2; the D gene cannot be resolved reliably. This clonotype originated in a human donor in good health. The specimen was CD4+ T cells, either the whole sample or a sorted fraction (not recorded which). The nucleotides are TGTGCCAGCTCACCACCAAACACCGGGGAGCTGTTTTTT. It specifies CASSPPNTGELFF.